These T cell receptor beta chains were read from a single sample in a study of regulatory T cells in long-lasting Graves disease. TCRdb fed the multiplex PCR reads into MiXCR, producing one record per CDR3 protein. The sample yields approximately 350,000 distinct CDR3 sequences, 16% seen once. Separately, the same data were catalogued under a study of T cells in Graves' hyperthyroidism and ophthalmopathy.

The sequenced sample was peripheral blood mononuclear cells (PBMCs), obtained at new diagnosis, from a patient treated with antithyroid drugs. Receptors originate from a man between 40 and 49 years old with Graves disease. CDR3s include the opening cysteine and the closing phenylalanine or tryptophan. Fields, in order: CDR3 length, J gene, D gene, V gene, clone size, CDR3 protein, CDR3 DNA. D genes are given only for firm matches. Part of the rows lack a size; the others show once, few, many or a class for expanded clones.

len: 17; j_gene: TRBJ2-1; d_gene: NA; v_gene: TRBV27; abundance: once; CDR3aa: CASSLTLGQGLYNEQFF; CDR3nt: TGTGCCAGCAGTTTAACCCTCGGGCAGGGCTTATACAATGAGCAGTTCTTC
len: 13; j_gene: TRBJ1-6; d_gene: NA; v_gene: TRBV30; abundance: many; CDR3aa: CAWSPILDSPLHF; CDR3nt: TGTGCCTGGAGTCCTATTCTTGATTCACCCCTCCACTTT
len: 10; j_gene: TRBJ2-7; d_gene: NA; v_gene: TRBV5-5; abundance: many; CDR3aa: CASSLNEQYF; CDR3nt: TGTGCCAGCAGTTTAAACGAGCAGTACTTC
len: 15; j_gene: TRBJ2-1; d_gene: TRBD2; v_gene: TRBV18; abundance: once; CDR3aa: CASSRSSGADNEQFF; CDR3nt: TGTGCCAGCTCACGGTCTAGCGGGGCCGACAATGAGCAGTTCTTC
len: 15; j_gene: TRBJ2-7; d_gene: TRBD1; v_gene: TRBV7-2; abundance: many; CDR3aa: CASSLRGQGSAEQYF; CDR3nt: TGTGCCAGCAGCTTACGAGGACAGGGTAGTGCCGAGCAGTACTTC
len: 18; j_gene: TRBJ2-3; d_gene: TRBD1; v_gene: TRBV7-2; abundance: few; CDR3aa: CASSSSSSGTGDTDTQYF; CDR3nt: TGTGCCAGCAGCTCTTCGTCCAGCGGGACAGGGGACACAGATACGCAGTATTTT
len: 15; j_gene: TRBJ2-3; d_gene: NA; v_gene: TRBV2; abundance: many; CDR3aa: CAITLQTDLPDTQYF; CDR3nt: TGTGCCATCACCCTACAGACAGACCTGCCAGATACGCAGTATTTT
len: 16; j_gene: TRBJ2-5; d_gene: NA; v_gene: TRBV6-2/TRBV6-3; abundance: many; CDR3aa: CASSELGVEAQETQYF; CDR3nt: TGTGCCAGCAGTGAACTCGGGGTCGAGGCCCAAGAGACCCAGTACTTC
len: 16; j_gene: TRBJ2-6; d_gene: NA; v_gene: TRBV30; abundance: few; CDR3aa: CAWSGEVGSGANVLTF; CDR3nt: TGTGCCTGGAGTGGGGAGGTTGGCTCTGGGGCCAACGTCCTGACTTTC
len: 16; j_gene: TRBJ2-1; d_gene: NA; v_gene: TRBV9; abundance: once; CDR3aa: CASSVLGTGPYNEQFF; CDR3nt: TGTGCCAGCAGCGTATTAGGAACCGGCCCCTACAATGAGCAGTTCTTC
len: 12; j_gene: TRBJ1-1; d_gene: NA; v_gene: TRBV20-1; abundance: NA; CDR3aa: CSARGGLSEAFF; CDR3nt: TGCAGTGCTAGAGGAGGGTTATCTGAAGCTTTCTTT
len: 14; j_gene: TRBJ2-1; d_gene: TRBD1; v_gene: TRBV28; abundance: many; CDR3aa: CATSPGQARNEQFF; CDR3nt: TGTGCCACCTCTCCGGGACAGGCTAGGAATGAGCAGTTCTTC
len: 13; j_gene: TRBJ2-3; d_gene: NA; v_gene: TRBV6-1; abundance: many; CDR3aa: CASSPTLTDTQYF; CDR3nt: TGTGCCAGCAGTCCTACCCTCACAGATACGCAGTATTTT
len: 14; j_gene: TRBJ2-5; d_gene: NA; v_gene: TRBV4-1; abundance: few; CDR3aa: CASSQEGGRETQYF; CDR3nt: TGCGCCAGCAGCCAAGAAGGGGGACGGGAGACCCAGTACTTC
len: 12; j_gene: TRBJ1-5; d_gene: NA; v_gene: TRBV24-1; abundance: many; CDR3aa: CATSVSVEPQHF; CDR3nt: TGTGCCACCAGCGTCTCGGTAGAGCCCCAGCATTTT
len: 17; j_gene: TRBJ2-1; d_gene: TRBD2; v_gene: TRBV2; abundance: NA; CDR3aa: CASRRAGAGGGYNEQFF; CDR3nt: TGTGCCAGCAGGCGAGCTGGAGCCGGGGGGGGTTACAATGAGCAGTTCTTC
len: 15; j_gene: TRBJ2-2; d_gene: TRBD1; v_gene: TRBV6-1; abundance: many; CDR3aa: CASSGDRKNTGELFF; CDR3nt: TGTGCCAGCAGTGGGGACAGGAAGAACACCGGGGAGCTGTTTTTT
len: 14; j_gene: TRBJ2-7; d_gene: TRBD1; v_gene: TRBV6-1; abundance: many; CDR3aa: CASATGTAIYEQYF; CDR3nt: TGTGCCAGTGCCACCGGGACAGCGATATACGAGCAGTACTTC
len: 15; j_gene: TRBJ1-3; d_gene: NA; v_gene: TRBV6-2/TRBV6-3; abundance: NA; CDR3aa: CASSYSFPAGNTIYF; CDR3nt: TGTGCCAGCAGTTACTCCTTCCCAGCTGGAAACACCATATATTTT
len: 14; j_gene: TRBJ1-5; d_gene: TRBD1; v_gene: TRBV20-1; abundance: many; CDR3aa: CSARPLQGNQPQHF; CDR3nt: TGCAGTGCGCGACCGTTACAGGGGAATCAGCCCCAGCATTTT
len: 12; j_gene: TRBJ2-5; d_gene: NA; v_gene: TRBV20-1; abundance: many; CDR3aa: CSARDRGETQYF; CDR3nt: TGCAGTGCTAGGGACAGAGGAGAGACCCAGTACTTC
len: 13; j_gene: TRBJ1-2; d_gene: NA; v_gene: TRBV10-2; abundance: NA; CDR3aa: CASSANRNYGYTF; CDR3nt: TGCGCCAGCAGCGCAAATAGGAACTATGGCTACACCTTC
len: 15; j_gene: TRBJ2-3; d_gene: TRBD2; v_gene: TRBV20-1; abundance: many; CDR3aa: CSPHHQAGGPDTQYF; CDR3nt: TGCAGTCCCCATCACCAAGCGGGGGGGCCGGATACGCAGTATTTT
len: 18; j_gene: TRBJ1-2; d_gene: NA; v_gene: TRBV7-9; abundance: few; CDR3aa: CASSLSRVAGDPLAGYTF; CDR3nt: TGTGCCAGCAGCTTATCGAGGGTTGCGGGAGATCCCTTGGCGGGCTACACCTTC
len: 16; j_gene: TRBJ2-3; d_gene: TRBD2; v_gene: TRBV5-1; abundance: many; CDR3aa: CASSYVAAGGADTQYF; CDR3nt: TGCGCCAGCAGCTACGTCGCAGCGGGGGGCGCGGATACGCAGTATTTT
len: 15; j_gene: TRBJ2-5; d_gene: NA; v_gene: TRBV10-2; abundance: many; CDR3aa: CASSPRGVVVETQYF; CDR3nt: TGCGCCAGCAGTCCACGAGGGGTGGTTGTAGAGACCCAGTACTTC
len: 15; j_gene: TRBJ2-5; d_gene: TRBD1; v_gene: TRBV5-1; abundance: NA; CDR3aa: CASSPGTDLQETQYF; CDR3nt: TGTGCCAGCAGTCCCGGGACAGACCTCCAAGAGACCCAGTACTTC
len: 12; j_gene: TRBJ2-7; d_gene: NA; v_gene: TRBV11-2; abundance: NA; CDR3aa: CASSFLSLVQYF; CDR3nt: TGTGCCAGCAGCTTCCTCAGTCTCGTGCAGTACTTC